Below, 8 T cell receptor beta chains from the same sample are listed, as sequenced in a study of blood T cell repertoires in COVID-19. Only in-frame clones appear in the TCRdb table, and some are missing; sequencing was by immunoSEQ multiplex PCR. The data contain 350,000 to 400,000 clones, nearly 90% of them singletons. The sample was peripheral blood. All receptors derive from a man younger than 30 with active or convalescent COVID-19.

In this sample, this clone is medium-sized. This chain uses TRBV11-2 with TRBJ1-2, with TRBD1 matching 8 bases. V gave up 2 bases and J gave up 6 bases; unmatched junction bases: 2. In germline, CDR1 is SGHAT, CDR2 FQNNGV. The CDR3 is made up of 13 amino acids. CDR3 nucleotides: TGTGCCAGCAGCTTACAGGGGGCAGATGGCTACACCTTC. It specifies CASSLQGADGYTF.

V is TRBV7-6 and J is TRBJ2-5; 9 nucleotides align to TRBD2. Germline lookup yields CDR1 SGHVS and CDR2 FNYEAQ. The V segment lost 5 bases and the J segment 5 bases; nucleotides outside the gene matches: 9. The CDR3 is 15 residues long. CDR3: CASSPSPSGEETQYF. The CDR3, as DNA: TGTGCCAGCAGCCCAAGCCCTAGCGGGGAGGAGACCCAGTACTTC. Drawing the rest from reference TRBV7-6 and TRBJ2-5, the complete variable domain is GAGVSQSPRYKVTKRGQDVALRCDPISGHVSLYWYRQALGQGPEFLTYFNYEAQQDKSGLPNDRFSAERPEGSISTLTIQRTEQRDSAMYRCASSPSPSGEETQYFGPGTRLLVL.

CDR3 residues: CASSYFGDTEAFF. The CDR3 coding sequence is TGTGCCAGCAGTTACTTCGGGGACACTGAAGCTTTCTTT. This chain connects TRBV6-5 to TRBJ1-1; unclear D gene. Trimming removed 1 base at V and 3 bases at J, with 6 bases between. The CDR3 contains 13 residues. Germline CDR1 reads MNHEY; CDR2 reads SVGAGI.

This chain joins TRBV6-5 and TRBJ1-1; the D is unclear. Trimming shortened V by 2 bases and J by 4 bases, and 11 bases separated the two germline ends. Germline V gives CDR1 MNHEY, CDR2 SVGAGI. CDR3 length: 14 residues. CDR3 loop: CASSYLGRGTEAFF. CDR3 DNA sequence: TGTGCCAGCAGTTACCTTGGACGGGGCACTGAAGCTTTCTTT.

The CDR3: CASSQGSRFLYEQYF. The CDR3 region has the DNA TGCGCCAGCAGCCAAGGGAGTCGGTTTTTGTACGAGCAGTACTTC. The J gene is TRBJ2-7, the V gene TRBV4-3; D not resolved. The CDR3 runs 15 residues. Trimming took 1 base from V and 4 from J, leaving 14 bases between them. Germline-derived CDR1 and CDR2 are LGHNA and YSLEER.

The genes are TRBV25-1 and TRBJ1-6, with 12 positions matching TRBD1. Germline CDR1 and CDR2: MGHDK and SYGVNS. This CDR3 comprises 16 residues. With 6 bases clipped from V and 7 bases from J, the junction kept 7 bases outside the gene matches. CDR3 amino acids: CASREGTGGANSPLHF. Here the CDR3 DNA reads TGTGCCAGCAGAGAAGGGACAGGGGGCGCAAATTCACCCCTCCACTTT.

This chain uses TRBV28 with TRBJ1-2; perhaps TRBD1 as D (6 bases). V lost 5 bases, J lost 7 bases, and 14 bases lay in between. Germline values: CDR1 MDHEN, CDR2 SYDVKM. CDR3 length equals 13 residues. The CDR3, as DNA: TGTGCCAGCAGTCCTCGTACAGGGTTTGGCTACACCTTC. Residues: CASSPRTGFGYTF.

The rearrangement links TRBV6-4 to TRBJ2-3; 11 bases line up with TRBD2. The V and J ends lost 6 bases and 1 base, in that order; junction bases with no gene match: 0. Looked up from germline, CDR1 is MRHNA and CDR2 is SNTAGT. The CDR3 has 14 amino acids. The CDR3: CASRLAGGTDTQYF. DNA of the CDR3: TGTGCCAGCAGACTAGCGGGAGGCACAGATACGCAGTATTTT.